These 20 T cell receptor beta chains came from one sample sequenced in a study of cytomegalovirus exposure and HLA in healthy donors. This PCR relied on a set of 60 Vbeta primers and 13 Jbeta primers. The table came from immunoSEQ multiplex PCR; TCRdb's copy has only in-frame clones and leaves some out. The table records about 120,000 clones, 74% of them present only once. Sequencing was carried out using PBMCs. The receptors were gathered from a woman aged 45-65 years in good health and CMV-seropositive.

The V and J genes are TRBV7-2 and TRBJ2-3; D unresolved. V was cut by 6 bases and J by 2 bases, with 15 bases left in between. The germline V gene encodes CDR1 SGHTA and CDR2 FQGNSA. This CDR3 has 15 residues. CDR3 nucleotides: TGTGCCAGCAGACCAATTGGGCACCACACAGATACGCAGTATTTT. Translation: CASRPIGHHTDTQYF.

The J gene is TRBJ2-7, the V gene TRBV7-3, with D unresolved. Germline V lookup: CDR1 SGHTA, CDR2 FQGTGA. The CDR3 is 15 amino acids. V lost 5 bases and J lost 5, with 19 bases in between. CDR3 sequence: CASSPTKQPFNEQYF. CDR3 sequence (DNA): TGTGCCAGCAGCCCCACAAAACAGCCTTTTAACGAGCAGTACTTC.

The chain couples TRBV19 to TRBJ2-4; TRBD1 agrees at 8 bases. J gave up 0 bases and V 6 bases, and 10 bases lay outside the gene matches. The germline V gene encodes CDR1 LNHDA and CDR2 SQIVND (reference sequence). The CDR3 covers 17 residues. The CDR3 nucleotides are TGTGCCAGTAGCCCCTACGGACAGGGCATAGCCAAAAACATTCAGTACTTC. Amino acids: CASSPYGQGIAKNIQYF.

This clone was seen a single time. This chain uses TRBV28 with TRBJ1-5; D not certain. V lost 5 bases and J 5 bases, leaving 7 bases between the germline ends. Per germline, CDR1 MDHEN and CDR2 SYDVKM. CDR3 length equals 12 residues. For the CDR3, the DNA is TGTGCCAGCAGTGACGGGTATCAGCCCCAGCATTTT. Its translation: CASSDGYQPQHF.

The chain is built from TRBV2 and TRBJ2-1, with D possibly matching TRBD1 (6 bases). Germline values: CDR1 SNHLY, CDR2 FYNNEI. V lost 4 bases, J lost 7 bases, and 14 bases lay in between. The CDR3 runs to 14 residues. As DNA, the CDR3 is TGTGCCAGCAGTGTGGGAGAAGGGGGTAATGAGCAGTTCTTC. Its translation: CASSVGEGGNEQFF.

In DNA, the CDR3 is TGTGCCAGCAGGCCAACAGGGGGCCGCATTCTACCCCTCCACTTT. It specifies CASRPTGGRILPLHF. This sequence joins TRBV2 and TRBJ1-6; 9 bases line up with TRBD1. Germline lookup yields CDR1 SNHLY and CDR2 FYNNEI. The CDR3 has 15 amino acids. V lost 6 bases, J lost 12 bases, and 12 bases stayed unmatched.

The chain carries TRBV10-3 and TRBJ2-1; 9 bases match TRBD2. The CDR3 extends over 16 amino acids. The V segment lost 4 bases and the J segment 0 bases; nucleotides outside the gene matches: 4. Germline V lookup: CDR1 ENHRY, CDR2 SYGVKD. Here the CDR3 reads CAISGTSEASYNEQFF. The CDR3 DNA sequence: TGTGCCATCAGTGGGACTAGCGAGGCCTCCTACAATGAGCAGTTCTTC.

The chain links TRBV28 to TRBJ1-2; the D gene is possibly TRBD1 (6 bases). This CDR3 is 15 amino acids long. Trimming left V 3 bases short and J 4 bases short, with 15 bases between. Germline CDR1 and CDR2: MDHEN and SYDVKM. The CDR3 sequence: CASSLTPDSLYGYTF. The CDR3 nucleotides read TGTGCCAGCAGTTTGACGCCGGACAGCCTCTATGGCTACACCTTC.

The chain has TRBV2 and TRBJ1-1; no definite D call. Trimming stripped 7 bases from V and 1 base from J, with 13 bases between. The germline CDR1 and CDR2 sequences are SNHLY and FYNNEI. The CDR3 is 14 residues long. The CDR3 spells CASTETVGNTEAFF. In DNA, the CDR3 is TGTGCCAGCACCGAAACAGTAGGGAACACTGAAGCTTTCTTT. The variable domain in full, completed from reference TRBV2 and TRBJ1-1, reads EPEVTQTPSHQVTQMGQEVILRCVPISNHLYFYWYRQILGQKVEFLVSFYNNEISEKSEIFDDQFSVERPDGSNFTLKIRSTKLEDSAMYFCASTETVGNTEAFFGQGTRLTVV.

The gene calls are TRBV9 and TRBJ2-3, with 7 bases that match TRBD2. The CDR3 is 16 residues long. Germline V gives CDR1 SGDLS, CDR2 YYNGEE. Trimming at V came to 4 bases and at J to 6 bases, leaving 14 bases not matched to a gene. CDR3 residues: CASSPPWTRLADTQYF. The CDR3 DNA is TGTGCCAGCAGCCCACCATGGACTAGGCTGGCGGATACGCAGTATTTT.

The chain uses TRBV28 and TRBJ2-1; the match to TRBD1 covers 7 bases. The germline CDR1 and CDR2 sequences are MDHEN and SYDVKM. Trimming took 2 bases from V and 8 from J; bases not matched to a gene: 3. The CDR3 contains 13 residues. The CDR3 here is CASSLDRVDEQFF. CDR3 in DNA: TGTGCCAGCAGTTTAGACAGGGTGGATGAGCAGTTCTTC. The full variable domain, with the rest looked up from reference TRBV28 and TRBJ2-1, is DVKVTQSSRYLVKRTGEKVFLECVQDMDHENMFWYRQDPGLGLRLIYFSYDVKMKEKGDIPEGYSVSREKKERFSLILESASTNQTSMYLCASSLDRVDEQFFGPGTRLTVL.

This clone has a single count. Other DNA sequences in this specimen translate into the identical CDR3. The CDR3 sequence: CATSRDPGSGNTIYF. CDR3 DNA: TGTGCCACCAGCAGAGATCCCGGCTCTGGAAACACCATATATTTT. This chain links TRBV15 with TRBJ1-3; no definite D call. The CDR3 has 15 amino acids. Germline assignment: CDR1 LNHNV and CDR2 YYDKDF (reference sequence). The V end was cut by 0 bases, the J end by 0 bases, with 6 bases between.

CDR3 protein: CASSLVGAGVDYGYTF. CDR3 DNA sequence: TGCGCCAGCAGCTTGGTAGGGGCTGGGGTCGACTATGGCTACACCTTC. The gene calls are TRBV5-1 and TRBJ1-2; a possible D gene is TRBD1 (5 bases). Trimming cost V 0 bases and J 3 bases, with 15 bases left between them. Germline values: CDR1 SGHRS, CDR2 YFSETQ. The CDR3 is made up of 16 amino acids.

The rearrangement links TRBV4-3 to TRBJ2-7; 8 bases agree with TRBD2. The CDR3 contains 15 residues. V lost 5 bases and J lost 5; bases outside the gene matches: 11. CDR1 LGHNA and CDR2 YSLEER come from the germline V gene. The CDR3 sequence: CASSKTRSGSNEQYF. The CDR3 nucleotides are TGCGCCAGCAGCAAGACCCGGAGCGGGAGCAACGAGCAGTACTTC.

This chain uses TRBV7-2 with TRBJ2-7; 10 bases fit TRBD2. V lost 6 bases and J lost 5; bases outside the gene matches: 4. Germline CDR1 SGHTA, CDR2 FQGNSA. The length of the CDR3 is 13 residues. CDR3 sequence (DNA): TGTGCCAGCAGTAGTCTAGCGGGAGACGAGCAGTACTTC. This translates into CASSSLAGDEQYF.

The gene calls are TRBV4-2 and TRBJ2-1; TRBD2 agrees at 11 bases. In germline, CDR1 is LGHNA, CDR2 YNFKEQ. V was pared by 1 base and J by 9 bases, with 5 bases of the junction left unmatched. The CDR3 has 15 residues. CDR3 DNA sequence: TGTGCCAGCAGCCAAGGGGATAGCGGGGGGGTTGAGCAGTTCTTC. Translating it yields CASSQGDSGGVEQFF.

The genes are TRBV29-1 and TRBJ2-3, with a tentative D call TRBD1 (5 bases). Deletions cut 3 bases from V and 2 bases from J, with 12 bases between. The germline V gene encodes CDR1 SQVTM and CDR2 ANQGSEA. The CDR3 has 14 residues. CDR3 sequence (DNA): TGCAGCGTTGACATCCAAGGGGCCACAGATACGCAGTATTTT. This codes for CSVDIQGATDTQYF.

J is TRBJ1-2 and V is TRBV5-4, with 7 positions matching TRBD1. Trimming at V came to 4 bases and at J to 7 bases, leaving 7 bases not matched to a gene. The CDR3 length is 13 residues. CDR1 is SGHNT and CDR2 is YYREEE in the germline V gene (reference sequence). In nucleotides, the CDR3 is TGTGCCAGCAGCCGCGACAGGGAAGGTGGCTACACCTTC. Its translation is CASSRDREGGYTF.

The J gene is TRBJ2-5, the V gene TRBV5-6, with TRBD1 as a possible D gene (5 bases). The J call is uncertain, as TRBJ2-7 better fits the DNA end. The germline V gene encodes CDR1 SGHDT and CDR2 YYEEEE. This CDR3 is 19 amino acids long. The CDR3 is CASSLTLGQGSRSSYEQYF. The DNA of the CDR3 is TGTGCCAGCAGCTTGACCCTTGGACAAGGATCAAGAAGTTCCTACGAGCAGTACTTC.

The gene calls are TRBV7-2 and TRBJ2-1; weak D call: TRBD2 (6 bases). This CDR3 contains 15 residues. V lost 5 bases to trimming and J lost 0 bases, with 11 bases between them. Germline CDR1 reads SGHTA; CDR2 reads FQGNSA. CDR3 protein: CASSDAGNSYNEQFF. The CDR3 DNA is TGTGCCAGCAGCGACGCGGGGAACTCCTACAATGAGCAGTTCTTC.